These T cell receptor beta chains were read from a single sample in a study of T cells in Graves' hyperthyroidism and ophthalmopathy. TCRdb called the multiplex PCR reads again in MiXCR, with one record for every CDR3 protein. This table holds 500,000 or so distinct CDR3 sequences, under 20% found once. The sample consisted of blood. The receptors here all came from a woman under 30 with Graves' ophthalmopathy. The CDR3 runs from the conserved cysteine through the conserved F or W. D genes are given only for firm matches. Some rows have no size entry. The others give once, few or many, or a class for an expanded clone.

D gene: NA; J gene: TRBJ1-1; V gene: TRBV9; clone size: NA; CDR3 DNA: TGTGCCAGCAGCGTAGCCACCTCAAACACTGAAGCTTTCTTT; CDR3 protein: CASSVATSNTEAFF
D gene: NA; J gene: TRBJ2-5; V gene: TRBV14; clone size: many; CDR3 DNA: TGTGCCAGCAGCCAGGTGGGCTCGGAGACCCAGTACTTC; CDR3 protein: CASSQVGSETQYF
D gene: TRBD2; J gene: TRBJ2-1; V gene: TRBV6-1; clone size: few; CDR3 DNA: TGTGCCAGCAGTATTTCTAGCGGGAGGGCCTACAATGAGCAGTTCTTC; CDR3 protein: CASSISSGRAYNEQFF
D gene: NA; J gene: TRBJ1-1; V gene: TRBV5-6; clone size: many; CDR3 DNA: TGTGCCAGCAGCTTAGCGCCGGTGAACACTGAAGCTTTCTTT; CDR3 protein: CASSLAPVNTEAFF
D gene: NA; J gene: TRBJ2-1; V gene: TRBV7-3; clone size: once; CDR3 DNA: TGTGCCAGCAGCTTAGACGGATCCCTCTACAATGAGCAGTTCTTC; CDR3 protein: CASSLDGSLYNEQFF
D gene: TRBD1; J gene: TRBJ2-2; V gene: TRBV20-1; clone size: NA; CDR3 DNA: TGCAGTGCGACAGGGGCGTTAGTCACCGGGGAGCTGTTTTTT; CDR3 protein: CSATGALVTGELFF
D gene: NA; J gene: TRBJ2-7; V gene: TRBV28; clone size: many; CDR3 DNA: TGTGCCAGCAGTCTGCCAGGGCTTGAGGGAGGATACTTC; CDR3 protein: CASSLPGLEGGYF
D gene: TRBD2; J gene: TRBJ2-7; V gene: TRBV6-1; clone size: many; CDR3 DNA: TGTGCCAGCAGTGTCGGGACTAGCGGGAGCCTCGACGAGCAGTACTTC; CDR3 protein: CASSVGTSGSLDEQYF
D gene: NA; J gene: TRBJ2-1; V gene: TRBV6-1; clone size: few; CDR3 DNA: TGTGCCAGCAGGGTAGACAGATATGAGCAGTTCTTC; CDR3 protein: CASRVDRYEQFF
D gene: TRBD2; J gene: TRBJ2-5; V gene: TRBV5-1; clone size: few; CDR3 DNA: TGCGCCAGCAGCTCTCAGCGGGGTCCCCAAGAGACCCAGTACTTC; CDR3 protein: CASSSQRGPQETQYF
D gene: NA; J gene: TRBJ1-5; V gene: TRBV2; clone size: many; CDR3 DNA: TGTGCCAGCAGTGACCCCGAGGGGGGTCAGCCCCAGCATTTT; CDR3 protein: CASSDPEGGQPQHF
D gene: TRBD2; J gene: TRBJ2-1; V gene: TRBV25-1; clone size: many; CDR3 DNA: TGTGCCAGCAGGAGCGGGAGTGGGGACAATGAGCAGTTCTTC; CDR3 protein: CASRSGSGDNEQFF